A single sample gave rise to the 24 T cell receptor beta chains below, sequenced in a study of response to subunit inactivated influenza vaccine. TCRdb analysed the RT-PCR reads with MiXCR anew, one entry per CDR3 protein. The table lists 530,000 or so distinct CDR3 sequences, approximately 14% of them singletons. The sequenced sample was PBMCs from blood, obtained 11 to 12 days after vaccination. These TCRs come from a man over 45 who received an inactivated influenza vaccine.

This sequence joins TRBV4-2 and TRBJ2-1, with 7 bases fitting TRBD1. The CDR3 extends over 14 amino acids. The germline V gene encodes CDR1 LGHNA and CDR2 YNFKEQ. The junction had 2 bases not matched to a gene; V was cut back by 0 bases and J by 6 bases. Here the CDR3 DNA reads TGTGCCAGCAGCCAAGATGGGACAGTCAATGAGCAGTTCTTC. Residues: CASSQDGTVNEQFF.

This clonotype has only a few counts. The V gene is TRBV28, the J gene TRBJ2-7; D may match TRBD1 or TRBD2 (7 bases each). This CDR3 has 15 amino acids. The germline CDR1 and CDR2 sequences are MDHEN and SYDVKM. The ends were cut back, 3 bases at V and 4 bases at J, with 16 bases in the middle. As DNA, the CDR3 is TGTGCCAGCAGTTTGTGGCAGGGGGGGAGTTACGAGCAGTACTTC. This encodes CASSLWQGGSYEQYF. Looking up the rest from reference TRBV28 and TRBJ2-7 gives the full variable domain: DVKVTQSSRYLVKRTGEKVFLECVQDMDHENMFWYRQDPGLGLRLIYFSYDVKMKEKGDIPEGYSVSREKKERFSLILESASTNQTSMYLCASSLWQGGSYEQYFGPGTRLTVT.

This clonotype has at least ten counts. The chain recombines TRBV2 with TRBJ2-3, with TRBD1 identical over 7 bases. The CDR3 extends over 16 amino acids. CDR1 SNHLY and CDR2 FYNNEI come from the germline V gene. V gave up 7 bases and J gave up 1 base; unmatched junction bases: 11. The CDR3 spells CASKSTGLSRTDTQYF. The CDR3, as DNA: TGTGCCAGCAAATCGACAGGGCTCTCTCGCACAGATACGCAGTATTTT.

This clonotype was detected only a few times. This rearrangement joins TRBV20-1 to TRBJ2-5; D is possibly TRBD1 (6 bases). Trimming stripped 5 bases from V and 0 bases from J, with 19 bases between. Germline loops: CDR1 DFQATT, CDR2 SNEGSKA (reference sequence). The CDR3 extends over 16 amino acids. As DNA, the CDR3 is TGCAGTGCTCAAAGTTTCGGGACATCGTACCAAGAGACCCAGTACTTC. Protein product: CSAQSFGTSYQETQYF.

The chain recombines TRBV20-1 with TRBJ1-1; no definite D call. Trimming took off 3 bases at V and 4 bases at J, with 12 bases between the two ends. Germline V gene sequence: CDR1 DFQATT, CDR2 SNEGSKA (reference sequence). The CDR3 spans 13 residues. CDR3 region: CSASSRSATEAFF. CDR3 coding DNA: TGCAGTGCTAGTTCCCGGTCCGCCACTGAAGCTTTCTTT.

The rearrangement joins TRBV7-2 to TRBJ1-2, with 7 bases identical to TRBD1. The V and J ends lost 1 base and 5 bases, in that order; junction bases with no gene match: 4. There are 14 residues in the CDR3. In germline, CDR1 is SGHTA, CDR2 FQGNSA. The CDR3 DNA reads TGTGCCAGCAGCTTAGTAGGGGGCGGGTATGGCTACACCTTC. This codes for CASSLVGGGYGYTF.

This clonotype occurred a few times. The genes are TRBV11-2 and TRBJ1-1; D might be TRBD1 (5 bases). The CDR3 extends over 14 amino acids. The V end was cut by 3 bases, the J end by 10 bases, with 18 bases between. Per the germline V gene, CDR1 is SGHAT and CDR2 is FQNNGV. This chain's CDR3 is CASSFLDGTKRAFF. CDR3 DNA sequence: TGTGCCAGCAGCTTCCTGGACGGGACCAAAAGAGCTTTCTTT.

This clonotype has a handful of counts. The chain combines TRBV27 with TRBJ2-7; weak D call: TRBD1 (6 bases). Germline V lookup: CDR1 MNHEY, CDR2 SMNVEV (reference sequence). V lost 6 bases and J lost 3, with 12 bases in between. The CDR3 has 13 residues. The CDR3 nucleotides read TGTGCCAGCAGAACGGGACACGACTACGAGCAGTACTTC. This encodes CASRTGHDYEQYF.

The genes are TRBV7-9 and TRBJ2-3; TRBD2 matches at 8 bases. Trimming removed 1 base from V and 4 bases from J; junction bases left unmatched: 4. Germline CDR1 and CDR2: SEHNR and FQNEAQ (reference sequence). CDR3 length: 15 residues. This chain's CDR3 is CASSLGGLDSDTQYF. Written as DNA, the CDR3 is TGTGCCAGCAGCTTAGGGGGACTAGATTCAGATACGCAGTATTTT.

The sample holds a few counts of this clonotype. The genes are TRBV9 and TRBJ2-3, with a possible D match to TRBD2 (6 bases). V dropped 0 bases and J dropped 1 base, with 12 bases sitting between them. The germline V gene encodes CDR1 SGDLS and CDR2 YYNGEE. The CDR3 covers 16 residues. The CDR3 here is CASSVVAGLGTDTQYF. Written as DNA, the CDR3 is TGTGCCAGCAGCGTAGTGGCGGGGCTTGGCACAGATACGCAGTATTTT.

This clonotype was observed a few times. The chain carries TRBV28 and TRBJ1-1; 7 positions agree with TRBD1. Germline loops: CDR1 MDHEN, CDR2 SYDVKM. With 8 bases clipped from V and 1 base from J, the junction kept 7 bases outside the gene matches. The CDR3 is 14 residues long. Here the CDR3 reads CASSIRGANTEAFF. DNA of the CDR3: TGTGCCAGCTCAATCAGGGGGGCGAACACTGAAGCTTTCTTT. Variable domain in full (rest from reference TRBV28 and TRBJ1-1): DVKVTQSSRYLVKRTGEKVFLECVQDMDHENMFWYRQDPGLGLRLIYFSYDVKMKEKGDIPEGYSVSREKKERFSLILESASTNQTSMYLCASSIRGANTEAFFGQGTRLTVV.

In this sample, this clonotype turned up a few times. The chain links TRBV5-1 to TRBJ2-7; 7 nucleotides align to TRBD2. This CDR3 region has 14 residues. With V trimmed by 4 bases and J by 3 bases, 7 bases remained unmatched. CDR1 SGHRS and CDR2 YFSETQ come from the germline V gene. CDR3 coding DNA: TGCGCCAGCAGCGTCGGGACTAAGGACTACGAGCAGTACTTC. Its translation: CASSVGTKDYEQYF.

For the CDR3, the DNA is TGTGCCAGCAGCGCGGGGGGAGGGCGAGAAAAACTGTTTTTT. Protein: CASSAGGGREKLFF. The genes are TRBV9 and TRBJ1-4; a possible D gene is TRBD1 (5 bases). The germline gives CDR1 SGDLS, CDR2 YYNGEE. Deletions cut 3 bases from V and 8 bases from J, with 14 bases between. This CDR3 spans 14 amino acids.

The V and J genes are TRBV7-9 and TRBJ1-4; D not resolved. CDR3 size: 14 residues. CDR1 SEHNR and CDR2 FQNEAQ come from the germline V gene (reference sequence). The V gene lost 4 bases and the J gene lost 0 bases, with 6 bases spanning the gap. Written as DNA, the CDR3 is TGTGCCAGCAGCTCGTATGCAACTAATGAAAAACTGTTTTTT. It translates to CASSSYATNEKLFF.

This clonotype turned up a few times. CDR3 sequence: CASSWDRVSYEQYF. CDR3 in DNA: TGTGCCAGCAGTTGGGACAGGGTCAGTTACGAGCAGTACTTC. The chain links TRBV27 to TRBJ2-7, with 9 bases lining up with TRBD1. Germline V lookup: CDR1 MNHEY, CDR2 SMNVEV (reference sequence). The CDR3 runs to 14 residues. V shed 4 bases and J 4 bases; nucleotides not matched to a gene: 5.

This chain connects TRBV6-2 or TRBV6-3 to TRBJ2-7; D gene ambiguous. Germline CDR1 reads MNHEY; CDR2 reads SVGEGT. The CDR3 spans 13 residues. V shed 1 base and J shed 2 bases, with 6 bases lying between them. CDR3 protein: CASSYWETYEQYF. The CDR3 DNA is TGTGCCAGCAGTTACTGGGAAACCTACGAGCAGTACTTC.

The chain links TRBV5-1 to TRBJ2-2; D not certain. Deletions cut 0 bases from V and 1 base from J, with 7 bases between. The CDR3 runs to 15 residues. Germline loops: CDR1 SGHRS, CDR2 YFSETQ. This CDR3 reads CASSLVGKNTGELFF. The CDR3 nucleotides read TGCGCCAGCAGCTTGGTGGGGAAGAACACCGGGGAGCTGTTTTTT.

V is TRBV28 and J is TRBJ2-1; 11 positions agree with TRBD2. Trimming cost V 5 bases and J 11 bases; bases outside gene matches: 17. The CDR3 runs 17 residues. From germline, CDR1 is MDHEN and CDR2 SYDVKM. DNA for the CDR3: TGTGCCAGCAGTCCTACAACTAGCGGGGGACCCCCGAGAAAGCAGTTCTTC. Protein product: CASSPTTSGGPPRKQFF.

The chain joins TRBV2 to TRBJ2-2; possibly TRBD2 for D (5 bases). V gave up 2 bases and J gave up 4 bases, with 11 bases separating them. Germline-derived CDR1 and CDR2 are SNHLY and FYNNEI. The CDR3 covers 15 residues. In DNA, the CDR3 is TGTGCCAGCAGTGAATTGCTGGGGAGCACCGGGGAGCTGTTTTTT. It translates to CASSELLGSTGELFF. Looking up the rest from reference TRBV2 and TRBJ2-2 gives the full variable domain: EPEVTQTPSHQVTQMGQEVILRCVPISNHLYFYWYRQILGQKVEFLVSFYNNEISEKSEIFDDQFSVERPDGSNFTLKIRSTKLEDSAMYFCASSELLGSTGELFFGEGSRLTVL.

Many counts were recorded for this clonotype. The chain combines TRBV4-3 with TRBJ2-7; the D is unclear. The ends were cut back, 3 bases at V and 3 bases at J, with 12 bases in the middle. This CDR3 contains 14 residues. Germline CDR1 LGHNA, CDR2 YSLEER. CDR3 protein: CASSQDSGLYEQYF. Written as DNA, the CDR3 is TGCGCCAGCAGCCAGGATAGTGGTCTCTACGAGCAGTACTTC.

The chain employs TRBV5-6 and TRBJ2-4, with D perhaps being TRBD1 or TRBD2 (6 bases each). Germline V gene sequence: CDR1 SGHDT, CDR2 YYEEEE. The CDR3 length is 16 residues. Deletions cut 4 bases from V and 2 bases from J, with 16 bases between. As DNA, the CDR3 is TGTGCCAGCAGCCTCTTAGGAGGGGGGACCAAAAACATTCAGTACTTC. Protein sequence: CASSLLGGGTKNIQYF.

This clonotype has just a few counts. The CDR3 bases are TGCAGTGCGGTGACAGGGCGACTGGGTGATACGCAGTATTTT. Translation gives CSAVTGRLGDTQYF. V and J are TRBV20-1 and TRBJ2-3; TRBD1 aligns across 7 bases. The length of the CDR3 is 14 residues. Germline V gene sequence: CDR1 DFQATT, CDR2 SNEGSKA (reference sequence). V was clipped by 6 bases and J by 6 bases; unmatched bases: 12.

The table lists this clonotype with a few counts. The chain recombines TRBV29-1 with TRBJ2-7; the match to TRBD2 covers 15 bases. This CDR3 is 14 amino acids long. The V segment lost 6 bases and the J segment 2 bases; nucleotides outside the gene matches: 2. Germline V gene sequence: CDR1 SQVTM, CDR2 ANQGSEA. The DNA for the CDR3 is TGCAGCGTCTGGACTAGCGGGAGGGCCTACGAGCAGTACTTC. Translated: CSVWTSGRAYEQYF.

This clonotype was seen repeatedly, ten times or more. V and J are TRBV4-2 and TRBJ2-7; D is possibly TRBD2 (5 bases). V lost 0 bases to trimming and J lost 3 bases, with 12 bases between them. CDR1 and CDR2 (germline): LGHNA, YNFKEQ. This CDR3 contains 15 residues. The CDR3 spells CASSQDDSGSYEQYF. The CDR3 coding sequence is TGTGCCAGCAGCCAAGATGATTCGGGGAGCTACGAGCAGTACTTC.